This T cell receptor (beta chain) comes out of a study of Tregs in tolerant kidney transplant recipients. The protocol was immunoSEQ multiplex PCR, while the TCRdb copy is restricted to in-frame clones and leaves out a portion. Of tens of thousands of clones listed, 80% to 90% are singletons. This CDR3 comprises 11 residues. The germline CDR1 and CDR2 sequences are MNHNS and SASEGT. The V segment lost 6 bases and the J segment 15 bases; nucleotides outside the gene matches: 5. This rearrangement joins TRBV6-1 to TRBJ2-1; 10 bases are a match to TRBD1. The sequencing used Tregs from blood, collected before the transplant. The receptor's source is a human donor who received a combined kidney and bone marrow transplant. CDR3 nucleotides: TGTGCCAGCAGCCGACAGGGGGCTACGTTCTTC. This codes for CASSRQGATFF.